The 4 T cell receptor beta chains given below trace back to one sample, sequenced in a study of blood T cell repertoires in COVID-19. Some clones are missing from TCRdb's copy, which holds only in-frame ones; the method was immunoSEQ multiplex PCR. The sample holds about 220,000 clones; around 91% are singletons and the top ten take about 3%. The sample consisted of PBMCs or T cells enriched from blood (not recorded which). The source is a woman in her late teens or twenties in a cohort exposed to, infected with or recovered from COVID-19 (not recorded which).

The chain uses TRBV19 and TRBJ1-4, with D possibly being TRBD1 (5 bases). Germline CDR1 reads LNHDA; CDR2 reads SQIVND (reference sequence). The CDR3 covers 14 residues. V lost 5 bases to trimming and J lost 6 bases, with 13 bases between them. CDR3 protein: CASSPRAGDEKLFF. The DNA for the CDR3 is TGTGCCAGTAGTCCCCGGGCGGGGGATGAAAAACTGTTTTTT.

The chain has TRBV19 and TRBJ1-1, with unresolved D. The germline V and J ends were trimmed by 6 bases and 0 bases, with 8 bases remaining between them. The CDR3 loop spans 13 amino acids. The germline CDR1 and CDR2 sequences are LNHDA and SQIVND (reference sequence). Here the CDR3 DNA reads TGTGCCAGTAGCCATACTATGAACACTGAAGCTTTCTTT. Its protein product is CASSHTMNTEAFF.

The V and J genes are TRBV4-2 and TRBJ1-2; D is perhaps TRBD1 (5 bases). The germline V gene encodes CDR1 LGHNA and CDR2 YNFKEQ. Trimming left V 0 bases short and J 4 bases short, with 12 bases between. The CDR3 has 15 residues. As DNA, the CDR3 is TGTGCCAGCAGCCAAGAGCCAGGGAAGACCTATGGCTACACCTTC. As protein: CASSQEPGKTYGYTF.

The V gene is TRBV30, the J gene TRBJ2-1, with D possibly TRBD2 on 5 matching bases. Germline CDR1 is GTSNPN and CDR2 is SVGIG (reference sequence). The V and J ends lost 4 bases and 7 bases respectively, with 11 bases between them. The CDR3 consists of 12 residues. The chain's CDR3 is CAWIPSGNEQFF. The CDR3 DNA reads as TGTGCCTGGATCCCCTCGGGAAATGAGCAGTTCTTC.